The next 10 T cell receptor beta chains were all read from a single sample in a study of blood T cells in healthy people across ages. Alongside a J-beta primer mix, a sample-barcoded 5' primer served in a second PCR lasting 7 to 11 cycles. Each CDR3 protein is one row after TCRdb ran MiXCR on the 5' RACE reads. Here the sample spans about a million distinct CDR3 sequences, under 40% being singletons. Sequencing was performed on blood. These receptors were taken from a man aged 18 to 30 in good health.

This clonotype was observed a few times. The genes are TRBV12-3 or TRBV12-4 and TRBJ1-1, with 8 positions matching TRBD1. The V gene end was trimmed by 6 bases and the J gene end by 7 bases; junction bases not matched to a gene: 1. This CDR3 spans 11 amino acids. The CDR3 here is CASRGTGEAFF. CDR3 nucleotide sequence: TGTGCCAGCAGGGGGACAGGTGAAGCTTTCTTT.

This clonotype showed up just a few times. This rearrangement joins TRBV20-1 to TRBJ1-2; perhaps TRBD1 as D (6 bases). With 3 bases removed from V and 3 bases from J, the gap between germline ends came to 11 bases. Germline-derived CDR1 and CDR2 are DFQATT and SNEGSKA (reference sequence). The CDR3 length is 13 residues. DNA for the CDR3: TGCAGTGCTAGGGTGGGGGCAGACTATGGCTACACCTTC. As protein: CSARVGADYGYTF.

The V call is TRBV12-3 or TRBV12-4, the J call TRBJ1-6; D is ambiguous. V was pared by 7 bases and J by 3 bases, with 19 bases between. The CDR3 has 17 residues. CDR3 DNA: TGTGCCAGCACCACTCTCCTAGGGAGCATCTATAATTCACCCCTCCACTTT. Translation: CASTTLLGSIYNSPLHF.

Comment on this clonotype: Here the CDR3 omits its conserved ending phenylalanine or tryptophan, so a read error is the likely source. The chain uses TRBV4-1 and TRBJ1-1; perhaps TRBD1 as D (6 bases). Germline loops: CDR1 MGHRA, CDR2 YSYEKL. Deletions cut 4 bases from V and 0 bases from J, with 21 bases between. This CDR3 spans 18 amino acids. The CDR3 sequence is CASSPRGRGARVNTEAFL. CDR3 in DNA: TGCGCCAGCAGCCCACGAGGACGGGGGGCAAGGGTGAACACTGAAGCTTTCCTT.

The chain employs TRBV5-1 and TRBJ1-2; D remains ambiguous. Germline values: CDR1 SGHRS, CDR2 YFSETQ. Trimming removed 4 bases at V and 4 bases at J, with 14 bases between. The CDR3 is made up of 14 amino acids. This chain's CDR3 is CASSLEGRSYGYTF. The CDR3 bases are TGCGCCAGCAGCCTGGAAGGTCGGTCCTATGGCTACACCTTC.

The chain couples TRBV7-9 to TRBJ1-1, with TRBD1 identical over 11 bases. The CDR3 is 14 amino acids. CDR1 SEHNR and CDR2 FQNEAQ come from the germline V gene (reference sequence). Trimming at V came to 10 bases and at J to 5 bases, leaving 9 bases not matched to a gene. This CDR3 reads CATLPGTGGTEAFF. In nucleotides, the CDR3 is TGTGCCACTCTACCCGGGACAGGGGGAACTGAAGCTTTCTTT.

This clonotype has ten or more counts. The chain's CDR3 is CASSVGGGTYGYTF. The CDR3 DNA is TGTGCCAGCAGCGTAGGTGGGGGTACCTATGGCTACACCTTC. The genes are TRBV9 and TRBJ1-2; D possibly corresponds to TRBD1 (5 bases). V was shortened by 0 bases and J by 4 bases, with 10 bases between the two germline ends. This CDR3 spans 14 amino acids. The V gene's germline CDR1 is SGDLS and CDR2 YYNGEE.

This clonotype was counted at least ten times. CDR3 protein: CASSLVGHEQYF. Written as DNA, the CDR3 is TGTGCCAGCAGCTTAGTAGGCCACGAGCAGTACTTC. This rearrangement joins TRBV11-1 to TRBJ2-7; no clear D gene. Germline lookup yields CDR1 SGHAT and CDR2 FQDESV (reference sequence). V was shortened by 1 base and J by 5 bases, with 6 bases between the two germline ends. This CDR3 region has 12 residues.

V is TRBV10-3 and J is TRBJ2-5; 10 bases are a match to TRBD1. With 4 bases clipped from V and 11 bases from J, the junction kept 10 bases outside the gene matches. Germline V CDR1 and CDR2: ENHRY, SYGVKD. The CDR3 contains 14 residues. CDR3 sequence: CAISGDRGHNEQYF. The CDR3 nucleotides are TGTGCCATCAGTGGGGACAGGGGCCACAATGAGCAGTACTTC.

The rearrangement links TRBV6-6 to TRBJ1-6; weak D call: TRBD1 (5 bases). Trimming took 6 bases from V and 7 from J, leaving 13 bases between them. The CDR3 extends over 14 amino acids. CDR1 MNHNY and CDR2 SVGAGI come from the germline V gene (reference sequence). The CDR3 region is CASRDARGNSPLHF. The CDR3 DNA reads as TGTGCCAGCAGGGACGCCCGGGGGAATTCACCCCTCCACTTT.